These 16 T cell receptor beta chains came from one sample sequenced in a study of T cells in Graves' hyperthyroidism and ophthalmopathy. Authors of the study amplified TCR beta CDR3 regions from RNA transcripts. HTBI primers were used for first-round RT-PCR of the TCR CDR3. TCRdb reanalysed the multiplex PCR reads using MiXCR and keeps one entry per CDR3 protein. Counted here are about 320,000 distinct CDR3 sequences, over 15% occurring once; the ten biggest clones make up approximately 33%. The sample was blood. The receptors shown here come from a man under 40 with Graves' hyperthyroidism.

The V call is TRBV4-1, the J call TRBJ1-1; 10 bases fit TRBD1. The CDR3 sequence is 15 residues long. Germline V lookup: CDR1 MGHRA, CDR2 YSYEKL. V was clipped by 4 bases and J by 7 bases; unmatched bases: 9. The CDR3 region has the DNA TGCGCCAGCAGCCTCCGTCGGGGACAGGGGTTTGAAGCTTTCTTT. Protein: CASSLRRGQGFEAFF.

This clonotype was picked up many times. The rearrangement uses TRBV5-1 and TRBJ2-7; maybe TRBD1 (6 bases). Trimming pared 0 bases from V and 4 bases from J, leaving 11 bases between. Germline-derived CDR1 and CDR2 are SGHRS and YFSETQ. The CDR3 length is 14 residues. The CDR3 loop reads CASSLDRVRYEQYF. The DNA of the CDR3 is TGCGCCAGCAGCTTGGACAGGGTTCGGTACGAGCAGTACTTC.

The CDR3 region is CSVEFLDRGTEAFF. In DNA form, the CDR3 reads TGCAGCGTTGAGTTTCTAGACAGGGGGACTGAAGCTTTCTTT. The chain has TRBV29-1 and TRBJ1-1, with TRBD1 matching over 9 bases. The CDR3 extends over 14 amino acids. The V gene's germline CDR1 is SQVTM and CDR2 ANQGSEA. Unmatched junction bases numbered 7, after V lost 3 bases and J lost 5 bases.

This clonotype was counted a few times. The CDR3 sequence is CASSGNLWGQPQHF. CDR3 nucleotide sequence: TGTGCCAGCAGTGGAAACCTCTGGGGTCAGCCCCAGCATTTT. The chain couples TRBV6-1 to TRBJ1-5; no clear D. Germline lookup yields CDR1 MNHNS and CDR2 SASEGT. The V and J ends lost 4 bases and 6 bases respectively, with 13 bases between them. The CDR3 covers 14 residues.

At least ten counts were recorded for this clonotype. CDR3 region: CASSTSGGGSMGYTF. Here the CDR3 DNA reads TGTGCCAGCAGTACGAGCGGAGGGGGGTCCATGGGCTACACCTTC. This chain joins TRBV28 and TRBJ1-2; TRBD1 might be the D (6 bases). The germline gives CDR1 MDHEN, CDR2 SYDVKM. Trimming cost V 5 bases and J 8 bases, with 21 bases left between them. This CDR3 region has 15 residues.

This clonotype was seen ten or more times. V gene TRBV27 combines with J gene TRBJ1-1; TRBD1 might be the D (6 bases). The CDR3 runs 14 residues. Germline V gene sequence: CDR1 MNHEY, CDR2 SMNVEV (reference sequence). Trimming stripped 3 bases from V and 5 bases from J, with 13 bases between. The CDR3 DNA reads as TGTGCCAGCAGTTTCAGGGGAGGAGGAACTGAAGCTTTCTTT. Translation: CASSFRGGGTEAFF.

This clonotype was detected ten times or more. This sequence joins TRBV2 and TRBJ2-2; D is unclear. The V end was cut by 0 bases, the J end by 7 bases, with 3 bases between. The length of the CDR3 is 12 residues. The germline V gene encodes CDR1 SNHLY and CDR2 FYNNEI. DNA of the CDR3: TGTGCCAGCAGTGAAGCGGTCGGGGAGCTGTTTTTT. Translated, it gives CASSEAVGELFF.

The chain recombines TRBV11-3 with TRBJ1-1, with D possibly being TRBD1 (5 bases). Trimming took off 5 bases at V and 1 base at J, with 14 bases between the two ends. This CDR3 has 15 residues. Germline CDR1 SGHNT, CDR2 YENEEA. The CDR3, as DNA: TGTGCCAGCAGCGGTGGGATGACAGAGAACACTGAAGCTTTCTTT. Translation: CASSGGMTENTEAFF.

In its sample, this clonotype was seen a few times. This sequence may be a read error, since a much larger clone differs from it by one base. The genes are TRBV2 and TRBJ2-7; weak D call: TRBD2 (6 bases). The assigned J gene may be wrong: the sequence end matches TRBJ2-1 better. This CDR3 spans 14 amino acids. Germline V gives CDR1 SNHLY, CDR2 FYNNEI. CDR3 loop: CASSAGSLSYEQFF. CDR3 nucleotides: TGTGCCAGCAGTGCCGGGAGCCTCTCCTACGAGCAGTTCTTC.

This clonotype has ten or more counts. The chain carries TRBV20-1 and TRBJ2-7; maybe TRBD2 (5 bases). V was pared by 3 bases and J by 3 bases, with 9 bases between. Germline values: CDR1 DFQATT, CDR2 SNEGSKA (reference sequence). CDR3 size: 12 residues. DNA of the CDR3: TGCAGTGCTAGCGGGAACCTCTACGAGCAGTACTTC. This gives the protein CSASGNLYEQYF.

This clonotype was picked up a small number of times. The chain links TRBV4-1 to TRBJ1-1; no clear D. Trimming removed 0 bases from V and 6 bases from J, with 8 bases in between. The CDR3 is 13 amino acids. Germline V gene data show CDR1 as MGHRA and CDR2 as YSYEKL. The CDR3 is CASSQDEQAEAFF. The CDR3 nucleotides read TGCGCCAGCAGCCAAGATGAGCAGGCTGAAGCTTTCTTT.

This clonotype was observed at least ten times. The rearrangement uses TRBV28 and TRBJ1-1; a weak D match, TRBD1 (5 bases). V gave up 7 bases and J gave up 5 bases, with 8 bases separating them. The CDR3 consists of 11 residues. Germline lookup yields CDR1 MDHEN and CDR2 SYDVKM. The chain's CDR3 is CASTWGTEAFF. The DNA for the CDR3 is TGTGCCAGCACCTGGGGGACTGAAGCTTTCTTT.

Many counts were recorded for this clonotype. The rearrangement joins TRBV5-1 to TRBJ2-5; D is perhaps TRBD1 (5 bases). The germline gives CDR1 SGHRS, CDR2 YFSETQ. This CDR3 has 17 residues. Trimming removed 0 bases at V and 2 bases at J, with 17 bases between. The CDR3 reads CASSLVRSAGPQETQYF. The CDR3 DNA is TGCGCCAGCAGCTTGGTACGTTCGGCAGGGCCGCAAGAGACCCAGTACTTC.

V is TRBV7-2 and J is TRBJ2-1; TRBD1 is a possible D gene (6 bases). CDR1 is SGHTA and CDR2 is FQGNSA in the germline V gene. CDR3 length equals 15 residues. V was cut by 4 bases and J by 8 bases, with 18 bases left in between. This chain's CDR3 is CASSYLTGRLHEQFF. For the CDR3, the DNA is TGTGCCAGCAGCTACTTGACAGGAAGGTTACATGAGCAGTTCTTC.

This clonotype was seen many times. V usage is TRBV6-1 and J usage is TRBJ1-5; TRBD1 agrees at 8 bases. This CDR3 has 15 residues. V trimming: 5 bases; J trimming: 2 bases; junction bases outside the gene matches: 5. The germline V gene encodes CDR1 MNHNS and CDR2 SASEGT. The CDR3 protein is CASSILGQGNQPQHF. DNA for the CDR3: TGTGCCAGCAGTATACTGGGACAGGGCAATCAGCCCCAGCATTTT.

This clonotype was detected many times. The J gene is TRBJ2-2, the V gene TRBV6-1; TRBD2 might be the D (7 bases). The CDR3 covers 18 residues. V lost 5 bases and J lost 3, with 22 bases in between. Germline V CDR1 and CDR2: MNHNS, SASEGT. The CDR3 DNA reads as TGTGCCAGCAGTTGGGCGGGGGCTGCAACAGGTGACACCGGGGAGCTGTTTTTT. Amino acid sequence: CASSWAGAATGDTGELFF.